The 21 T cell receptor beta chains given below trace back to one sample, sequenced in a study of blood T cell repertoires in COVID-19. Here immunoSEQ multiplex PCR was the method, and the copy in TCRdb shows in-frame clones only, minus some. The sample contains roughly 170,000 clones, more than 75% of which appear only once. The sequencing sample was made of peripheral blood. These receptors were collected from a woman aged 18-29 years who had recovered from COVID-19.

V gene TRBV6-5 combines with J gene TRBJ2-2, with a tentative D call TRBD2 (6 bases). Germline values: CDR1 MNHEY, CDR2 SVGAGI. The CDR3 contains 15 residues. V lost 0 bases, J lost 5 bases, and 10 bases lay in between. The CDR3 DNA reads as TGTGCCAGCAGTTACTCGAGTGCGGGGACCGGGGAGCTGTTTTTT. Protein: CASSYSSAGTGELFF.

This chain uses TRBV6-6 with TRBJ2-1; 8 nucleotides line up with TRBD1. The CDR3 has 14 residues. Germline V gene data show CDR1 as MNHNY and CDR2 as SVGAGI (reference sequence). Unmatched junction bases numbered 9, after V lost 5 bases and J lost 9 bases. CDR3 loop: CASSHGQGIAEQFF. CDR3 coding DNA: TGTGCCAGCAGTCACGGACAGGGTATTGCTGAGCAGTTCTTC.

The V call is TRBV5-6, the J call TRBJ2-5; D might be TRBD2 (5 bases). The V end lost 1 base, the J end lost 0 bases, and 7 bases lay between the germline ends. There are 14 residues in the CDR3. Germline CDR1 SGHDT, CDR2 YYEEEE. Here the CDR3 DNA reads TGTGCCAGCAGCTTGTCGGGGAACCAAGAGACCCAGTACTTC. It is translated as CASSLSGNQETQYF.

CDR3 sequence reads: CASSLRQVGYEQYF. DNA of the CDR3: TGTGCCAGCAGTTTGAGACAGGTGGGGTACGAGCAGTACTTC. The rearrangement links TRBV27 to TRBJ2-7, with D maybe TRBD1 (6 bases). Trimming took off 3 bases at V and 4 bases at J, with 13 bases between the two ends. CDR3 length: 14 amino acids. Germline V gene sequence: CDR1 MNHEY, CDR2 SMNVEV (reference sequence).

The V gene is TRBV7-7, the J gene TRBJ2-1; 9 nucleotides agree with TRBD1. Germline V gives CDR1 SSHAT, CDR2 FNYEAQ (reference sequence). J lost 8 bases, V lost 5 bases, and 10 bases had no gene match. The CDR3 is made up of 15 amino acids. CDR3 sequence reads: CASSRGQGLIDEQFF. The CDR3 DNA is TGTGCCAGCAGCCGAGGACAGGGGCTGATCGATGAGCAGTTCTTC.

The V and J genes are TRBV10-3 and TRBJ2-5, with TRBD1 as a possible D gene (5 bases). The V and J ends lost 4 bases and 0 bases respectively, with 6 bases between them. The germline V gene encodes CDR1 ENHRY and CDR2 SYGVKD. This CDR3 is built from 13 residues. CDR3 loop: CAISGRDQETQYF. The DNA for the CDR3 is TGTGCCATCAGTGGCAGGGACCAAGAGACCCAGTACTTC.

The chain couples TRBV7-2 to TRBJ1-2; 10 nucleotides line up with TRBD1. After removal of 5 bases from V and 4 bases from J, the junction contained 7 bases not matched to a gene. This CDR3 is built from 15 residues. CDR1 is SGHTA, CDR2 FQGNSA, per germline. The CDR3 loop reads CASSEGDRGGYGYTF. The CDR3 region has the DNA TGTGCCAGCAGCGAGGGGGACAGGGGAGGCTATGGCTACACCTTC.

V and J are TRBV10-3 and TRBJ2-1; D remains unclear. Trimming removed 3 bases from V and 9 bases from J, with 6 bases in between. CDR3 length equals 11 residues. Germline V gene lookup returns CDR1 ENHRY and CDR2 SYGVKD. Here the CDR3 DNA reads TGTGCCATCAGTGACTTTTCTGAGCAGTTCTTC. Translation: CAISDFSEQFF.

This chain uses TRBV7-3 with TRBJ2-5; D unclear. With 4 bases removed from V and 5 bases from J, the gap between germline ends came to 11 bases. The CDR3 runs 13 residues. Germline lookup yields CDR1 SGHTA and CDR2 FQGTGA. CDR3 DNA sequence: TGTGCCAGCAGCTCTACTCGTCGGGAGACCCAGTACTTC. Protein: CASSSTRRETQYF.

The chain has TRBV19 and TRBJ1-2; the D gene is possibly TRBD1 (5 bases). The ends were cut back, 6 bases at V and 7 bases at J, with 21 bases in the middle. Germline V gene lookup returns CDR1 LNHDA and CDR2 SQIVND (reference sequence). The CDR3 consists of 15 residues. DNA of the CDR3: TGTGCCAGTAGCGCAGCGGGACGGAGCTCGGGTGGCTACACCTTC. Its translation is CASSAAGRSSGGYTF.

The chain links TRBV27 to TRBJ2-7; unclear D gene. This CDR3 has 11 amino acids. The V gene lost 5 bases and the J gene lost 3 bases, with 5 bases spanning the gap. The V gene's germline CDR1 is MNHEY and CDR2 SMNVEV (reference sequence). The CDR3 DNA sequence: TGTGCCAGCAGTCCCAGCTACGAGCAGTACTTC. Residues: CASSPSYEQYF.

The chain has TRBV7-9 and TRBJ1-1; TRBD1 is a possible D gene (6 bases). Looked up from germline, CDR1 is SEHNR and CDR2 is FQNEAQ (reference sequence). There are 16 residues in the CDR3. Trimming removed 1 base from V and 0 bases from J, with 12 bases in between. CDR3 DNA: TGTGCCAGCAGCTTAGATAGAGGGGGTCTGAACACTGAAGCTTTCTTT. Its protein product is CASSLDRGGLNTEAFF.

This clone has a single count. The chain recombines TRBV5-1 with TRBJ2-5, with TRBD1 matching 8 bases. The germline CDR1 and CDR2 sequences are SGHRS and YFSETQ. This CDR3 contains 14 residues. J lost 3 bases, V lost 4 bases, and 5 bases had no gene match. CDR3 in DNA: TGCGCCAGCAGCACCGGGACAGGCGAAGAGACCCAGTACTTC. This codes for CASSTGTGEETQYF.

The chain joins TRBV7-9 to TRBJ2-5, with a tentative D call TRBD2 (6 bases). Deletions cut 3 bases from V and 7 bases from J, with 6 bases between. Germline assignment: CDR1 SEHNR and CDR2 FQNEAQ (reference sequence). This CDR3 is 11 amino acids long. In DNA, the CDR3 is TGTGCCAGCAGCTTGGGGGGGACCCAGTACTTC. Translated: CASSLGGTQYF.

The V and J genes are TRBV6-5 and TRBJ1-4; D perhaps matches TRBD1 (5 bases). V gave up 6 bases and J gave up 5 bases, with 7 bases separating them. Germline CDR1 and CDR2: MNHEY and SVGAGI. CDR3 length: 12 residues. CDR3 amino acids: CASRRGNEKLFF. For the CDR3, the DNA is TGTGCCAGCAGACGGGGGAATGAAAAACTGTTTTTT.

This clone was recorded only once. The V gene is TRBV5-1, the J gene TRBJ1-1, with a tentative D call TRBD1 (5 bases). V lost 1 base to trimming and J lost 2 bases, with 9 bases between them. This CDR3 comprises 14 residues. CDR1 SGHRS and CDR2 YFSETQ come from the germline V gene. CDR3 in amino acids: CASSLLGVNTEAFF. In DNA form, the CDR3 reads TGCGCCAGCAGCTTGCTAGGGGTTAACACTGAAGCTTTCTTT.

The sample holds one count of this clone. This chain's CDR3 is CASSPLDRWGGYTF. CDR3 DNA sequence: TGTGCCAGCAGCCCTCTGGACAGATGGGGAGGCTACACCTTC. The rearrangement uses TRBV14 and TRBJ1-2, with a possible D match to TRBD1 (6 bases). V lost 4 bases to trimming and J lost 8 bases, with 17 bases between them. Germline assignment: CDR1 SGHDN and CDR2 FVKESK. The CDR3 runs to 14 residues.

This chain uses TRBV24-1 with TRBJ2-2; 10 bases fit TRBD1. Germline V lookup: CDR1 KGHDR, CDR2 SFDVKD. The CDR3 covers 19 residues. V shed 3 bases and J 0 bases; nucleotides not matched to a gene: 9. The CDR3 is CATSDPSGTGAANTGELFF. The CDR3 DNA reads TGTGCCACCAGTGATCCCTCCGGGACAGGGGCGGCGAACACCGGGGAGCTGTTTTTT.

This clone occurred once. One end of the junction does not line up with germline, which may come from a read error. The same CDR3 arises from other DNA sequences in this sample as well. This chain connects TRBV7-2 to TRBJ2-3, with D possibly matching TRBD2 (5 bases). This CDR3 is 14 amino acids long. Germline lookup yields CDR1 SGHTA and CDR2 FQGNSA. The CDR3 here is CASSLLARTDTQYF. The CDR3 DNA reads TGTGCCAGCAGCCTCCTAGCACGAACAGATACGCAATATTTT.

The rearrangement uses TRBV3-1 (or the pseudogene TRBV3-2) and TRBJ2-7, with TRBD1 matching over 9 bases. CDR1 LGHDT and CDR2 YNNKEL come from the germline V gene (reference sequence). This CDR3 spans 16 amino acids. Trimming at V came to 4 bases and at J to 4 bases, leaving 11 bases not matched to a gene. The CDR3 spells CASSPTGGQGLYEQYF. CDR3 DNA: TGTGCCAGCAGCCCTACCGGGGGACAGGGTTTATACGAGCAGTACTTC.

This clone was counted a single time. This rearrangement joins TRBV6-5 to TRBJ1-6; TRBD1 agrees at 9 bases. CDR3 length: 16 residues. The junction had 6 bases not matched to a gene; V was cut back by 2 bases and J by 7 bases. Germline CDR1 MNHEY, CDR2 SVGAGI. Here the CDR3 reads CASSYGDGTGNSPLHF. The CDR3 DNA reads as TGTGCCAGCAGTTACGGAGACGGGACAGGGAATTCACCCCTCCACTTT.